Listed here is a single T cell receptor (beta chain). Time point noted: newly diagnosed GD, antithyroid drugs for less than 3 months. Making the TCR library involved RNA that had been extracted from PBMCs. These data come from a study of regulatory T cells in long-lasting Graves disease. With iRepertoire HTBI primers and Arm-PCR of CDR3 regions, TCR beta libraries were built. Each CDR3 protein is one row after TCRdb ran MiXCR on the multiplex PCR reads. Of about 210,000 distinct CDR3 sequences in the sample, roughly 19% were seen once. The same data also contributed to another study, on T cells in Graves' hyperthyroidism and ophthalmopathy.

This TCR came from a woman aged 25-40 years with Graves disease. The source material was peripheral blood mononuclear cells (PBMCs), sampled at new diagnosis, from a patient treated with antithyroid drugs.

CDR3 sequence: CASSADSYEQYF. For the CDR3, the DNA is TGCGCCAGCAGCGCCGACTCCTACGAGCAGTACTTC. The V call is TRBV5-1, the J call TRBJ2-7, with D uncertain. The CDR3 has 12 residues. Trimming left V 4 bases short and J 0 bases short, with 5 bases between. The germline V gene has CDR1 SGHRS and CDR2 YFSETQ.